Listed below are T cell receptor beta chains from one sample, sequenced in a study of T cells expressing NK-cell markers. TCRdb derives one entry per CDR3 protein from the 5' RACE reads, leaving out DNA. This repertoire includes about 160,000 distinct CDR3 sequences. Sequencing was done on a sample of blood T cells: a sorted CD56 or NKG2C T cell subset, CD4+ or CD8+ T cells, or bulk PBMC T cells (not recorded which). Source of these receptors: a woman aged 18 to 75 in good health. The CDR3 runs from the conserved cysteine through the conserved F or W.

v_gene	j_gene	CDR3aa
TRBV5-1	TRBJ2-5	CASSLSGSPETQYF
TRBV20-1	TRBJ2-7	CSASLGQGPYEQYF
TRBV5-4	TRBJ1-4	CASSLEGAQLFF
TRBV7-9	TRBJ1-4	CASSLGLEKLFF
TRBV11-1	TRBJ2-1	CASSPGTSGSNEQFF
TRBV5-1	TRBJ2-7	CASGDRAGYEQYF
TRBV29-1	TRBJ2-3	CSVGDFDTQYF
TRBV2	TRBJ2-7	CASSEIGHLSYEQYF
TRBV14	TRBJ1-1	CASSQDPGYEAFF
TRBV5-1	TRBJ2-1	CASSLLVLYDNEQFF
TRBV7-2	TRBJ2-2	CASSFKWEPNTGELFF
TRBV27	TRBJ2-7	CASSIGTGRGEQYF
TRBV5-1	TRBJ2-7	CASSLWPGGGVGYEQYF
TRBV27	TRBJ1-1	CATRQGTLGAFF
TRBV2	TRBJ2-1	CASSEIVPGEQFF
TRBV4-1	TRBJ1-5	CASSQGVGNQPQHF
TRBV9	TRBJ2-2	CASSVLAGGLGGELFF
TRBV12-3/TRBV12-4	TRBJ1-2	CASSFSSGRSNYGYTF
TRBV6-1	TRBJ2-2	CASRTDRATGELFF
TRBV10-2	TRBJ2-7	CASASLGGSGLAFEQYF
TRBV28	TRBJ2-7	CASSLGTFPGEQYF
TRBV12-3/TRBV12-4	TRBJ2-3	CASRFTGVSDTQYF
TRBV6-1	TRBJ2-7	CASRDRTPSYEQYF
TRBV24-1	TRBJ2-7	CAPGTSYEQYF
TRBV3-1	TRBJ2-3	CASSHLRLAGADTQYF
TRBV9	TRBJ1-2	CASSVKGGPRVWYGYTF
TRBV3-1	TRBJ2-5	CASSRGQTAGETQYF
TRBV5-1	TRBJ2-1	CASSWGGGLYNEQFF